This note documents a single T cell receptor (beta chain) sequence. In the original analysis: Quantification of nucleated cells was approximated via reference gene primer amplification. TCRdb's table, derived via immunoSEQ multiplex PCR, lists solely in-frame clones and lacks some. D and trimming were read from the DNA, whereas the V and J calls and clone size are those reported in that table. The sample includes hundreds of thousands of clones, about 83% of them seen just once. This sample was included in a study of blood T cell repertoires in COVID-19. Study-wide context: Sites in the United States, Italy and Spain provided acute and convalescent COVID-19 samples. Nucleic acid was either cDNA or gDNA, and it came from T cells, B-cell-depleted T cells, or PBMCs.

While infection was still active, Seattle patients were enrolled and then followed longitudinally. Sequences were obtained from peripheral blood. This TCR came from an elderly woman with COVID-19, enrolled during active disease.

The CDR3 DNA reads TGTGCCAGCAGCTTTGCGGGGTACGAGACCCAGTACTTC. Amino acid sequence: CASSFAGYETQYF. The rearrangement uses TRBV3-1 (or the pseudogene TRBV3-2) and TRBJ2-5; tentative D call: TRBD2 (6 bases). This CDR3 region has 13 residues. Per the germline V gene, CDR1 is LGHDT and CDR2 is YNNKEL (reference sequence). V was shortened by 5 bases and J by 5 bases, with 12 bases between the two germline ends.